These T cell receptor beta chains were read from a single sample in a study of blood T cell repertoires in COVID-19. The method was immunoSEQ multiplex PCR; TCRdb's version includes in-frame clones alone and lacks a portion of them. In the table there are over 150,000 clones, 85% to 95% of which are singletons. Source material: peripheral blood. The receptors shown here come from a man between 50 and 59 years old with acute or convalescent COVID-19. CDR3s include the opening cysteine and the closing phenylalanine or tryptophan. Fields, in order: V gene, D gene, J gene, clone size, CDR3 protein, CDR3 DNA. The D gene is left open where the match is weak. A clone size is listed for some rows: how often the clone was seen (once, few, many), or a class if it is expanded.

V: TRBV27
D: TRBD2
J: TRBJ2-5
size: -
CDR3: CASSPSQGPNLAGGLSGAQYF
DNA: TGTGCCAGCAGTCCGTCCCAGGGCCCGAATTTAGCGGGAGGGCTAAGTGGGGCCCAGTACTTC

V: TRBV5-4
D: TRBD1
J: TRBJ2-3
size: -
CDR3: CASGSGGQAGTDTQYF
DNA: TGTGCCAGCGGCTCTGGTGGACAGGCTGGCACAGATACGCAGTATTTT

V: TRBV12-5
D: TRBD1
J: TRBJ2-1
size: -
CDR3: CASGLIPGQGNNEQFF
DNA: TGTGCTAGTGGTTTAATCCCGGGACAGGGGAACAATGAGCAGTTCTTC

V: TRBV5-1
D: TRBD2
J: TRBJ2-3
size: -
CDR3: CASSVTGTSGATDTQYF
DNA: TGCGCCAGCAGCGTAACAGGGACTAGCGGAGCCACAGATACGCAGTATTTT

V: TRBV5-1
D: TRBD1
J: TRBJ2-5
size: -
CDR3: CASSVDRVETQYF
DNA: TGCGCCAGCAGCGTGGACAGGGTCGAGACCCAGTACTTC

V: TRBV29-1
D: TRBD1
J: TRBJ1-1
size: -
CDR3: CSVEEIAQGVGLAFF
DNA: TGCAGCGTTGAAGAAATAGCACAGGGGGTGGGTTTAGCTTTCTTT

V: TRBV25-1
D: TRBD1
J: TRBJ1-3
size: -
CDR3: CASRGQGRNTIYF
DNA: TGTGCCAGCAGGGGACAGGGCAGAAACACCATATATTTT

V: TRBV9
D: -
J: TRBJ2-1
size: -
CDR3: CASSVGATEQFF
DNA: TGTGCCAGCAGCGTAGGAGCTACGGAGCAGTTCTTC

V: TRBV28
D: TRBD2
J: TRBJ2-1
size: -
CDR3: CASSSSGGGNNEQFF
DNA: TGTGCCAGCAGTTCCTCCGGGGGGGGGAACAATGAGCAGTTCTTC

V: TRBV7-9
D: TRBD1
J: TRBJ1-5
size: -
CDR3: CASSSGTGDNQPQHF
DNA: TGTGCCAGCAGCTCAGGGACAGGCGATAATCAGCCCCAGCATTTT

V: TRBV7-9
D: -
J: TRBJ2-1
size: -
CDR3: CASSAGLSNEQFF
DNA: TGTGCCAGCAGCGCCGGACTTAGCAATGAGCAGTTCTTC

V: TRBV6-5
D: TRBD1
J: TRBJ1-6
size: -
CDR3: CASSYQRTGVSPLHF
DNA: TGTGCCAGCAGTTACCAGCGGACAGGGGTTTCACCCCTCCACTTT

V: TRBV5-8
D: TRBD1
J: TRBJ2-3
size: -
CDR3: CASRDRGLGDTQYF
DNA: TGTGCCAGCAGGGACAGGGGGCTTGGAGATACGCAGTATTTT

V: TRBV10-3
D: TRBD1
J: TRBJ1-1
size: -
CDR3: CAISEPDRDTEAFF
DNA: TGTGCCATCAGCGAACCCGACAGGGACACTGAAGCTTTCTTT

V: TRBV12-3/TRBV12-4
D: -
J: TRBJ1-5
size: once
CDR3: CASRTGHDQPQHF
DNA: TGTGCCAGCAGGACAGGCCACGATCAGCCCCAGCATTTT

V: TRBV7-9
D: -
J: TRBJ2-2
size: -
CDR3: CASSLGGSIIPGELFF
DNA: TGTGCCAGCAGCCTCGGAGGGAGCATTATTCCCGGGGAGCTGTTTTTT

V: TRBV11-2
D: -
J: TRBJ1-1
size: -
CDR3: CASRTQVNTEAFF
DNA: TGTGCCAGCAGAACACAGGTGAACACTGAAGCTTTCTTT

V: TRBV2
D: TRBD2
J: TRBJ2-7
size: -
CDR3: CASRPDLGLAGPRSYEQYF
DNA: TGTGCCAGCAGACCTGATTTGGGACTAGCGGGACCCCGCTCCTACGAGCAGTACTTC

V: TRBV7-9
D: -
J: TRBJ1-2
size: -
CDR3: CASSPPDGAANYGYTF
DNA: TGTGCCAGCAGCCCTCCCGATGGGGCGGCTAACTATGGCTACACCTTC

V: TRBV11-3
D: -
J: TRBJ2-1
size: -
CDR3: CASSLGATSFNEQFF
DNA: TGTGCCAGCAGCTTAGGAGCAACTAGTTTCAATGAGCAGTTCTTC

V: TRBV11-2
D: TRBD2
J: TRBJ2-4
size: -
CDR3: CASSLLAGGGDIQYF
DNA: TGTGCCAGCAGCCTACTAGCGGGGGGTGGGGACATTCAGTACTTC

V: TRBV28
D: TRBD2
J: TRBJ2-3
size: -
CDR3: CASSSSGSVTDTQYF
DNA: TGTGCCAGCAGTTCTAGCGGGAGCGTTACAGATACGCAGTATTTT

V: TRBV11-1
D: -
J: TRBJ2-3
size: -
CDR3: CASSQGGVTDTQYF
DNA: TGTGCCAGCAGCCAAGGGGGGGTCACAGATACGCAGTATTTT

V: TRBV7-2
D: -
J: TRBJ1-5
size: -
CDR3: CASSYQNQPQHF
DNA: TGTGCCAGCAGCTACCAGAATCAGCCCCAGCATTTT

V: TRBV9
D: TRBD2
J: TRBJ2-5
size: -
CDR3: CASSVGTSGEGETQYF
DNA: TGTGCCAGCAGCGTAGGGACTAGCGGGGAAGGAGAGACCCAGTACTTC